One sample yielded the 10 T cell receptor beta chains listed below, sequenced in a study of cytomegalovirus exposure and HLA in healthy donors. The PCR made use of 60 Vbeta and 13 Jbeta primers. TCRdb keeps only in-frame clones here, not all; method: immunoSEQ multiplex PCR. The sample holds 90,000 to 130,000 clones, over 65% seen once. Sequencing used PBMCs. Source of these receptors: a man aged 25-45 years in good health and CMV-seropositive.

The chain uses TRBV9 and TRBJ1-1, with D perhaps matching TRBD1 (6 bases). The CDR3 runs to 16 residues. Germline loops: CDR1 SGDLS, CDR2 YYNGEE. V lost 2 bases to trimming and J lost 0 bases, with 14 bases between them. The CDR3 DNA follows: TGTGCCAGCAGCGTTGGGGCAGGGGATATGAACACTGAAGCTTTCTTT. Encoded protein: CASSVGAGDMNTEAFF.

The CDR3 is CASSQVRDRVSNYGYTF. CDR3 DNA: TGCGCCAGCAGCCAAGTTCGGGACAGGGTGTCGAACTATGGCTACACCTTC. V is TRBV4-3 and J is TRBJ1-2; 9 bases fit TRBD1. This CDR3 spans 17 amino acids. Trimming removed 1 base from V and 2 bases from J; junction bases left unmatched: 8. The germline V gene has CDR1 LGHNA and CDR2 YSLEER.

J is TRBJ2-2 and V is TRBV4-1, with 9 bases fitting TRBD1. The V segment lost 3 bases and the J segment 3 bases; nucleotides outside the gene matches: 8. The CDR3 is made up of 17 amino acids. CDR1 MGHRA and CDR2 YSYEKL come from the germline V gene. The CDR3 sequence is CASSQGPGTGHTGELFF. As DNA, the CDR3 is TGCGCCAGCAGCCAGGGGCCCGGGACAGGGCACACCGGGGAGCTGTTTTTT.

The genes are TRBV2 and TRBJ2-1, with 7 bases fitting TRBD1. The CDR3 loop spans 14 amino acids. Germline CDR1 is SNHLY and CDR2 is FYNNEI. The V segment lost 1 base and the J segment 7 bases; nucleotides outside the gene matches: 4. CDR3 loop: CASSEGQQGNEQFF. The DNA of the CDR3 is TGTGCCAGCAGTGAAGGGCAACAGGGGAATGAGCAGTTCTTC.

Comment on this clone: At the DNA level, this CDR3 is encoded by other sequences in the same sample as well. The rearrangement joins TRBV27 to TRBJ1-2; D is unclear. The CDR3 totals 11 residues. CDR1 and CDR2 (germline): MNHEY, SMNVEV (reference sequence). Trimming stripped 6 bases from V and 8 bases from J, with 10 bases between. The CDR3 spells CASSPGVGYTF. CDR3 DNA sequence: TGTGCCAGCAGCCCCGGGGTGGGCTACACCTTC.

This chain uses TRBV19 with TRBJ2-5; 7 positions agree with TRBD1. This CDR3 has 14 residues. The germline CDR1 and CDR2 sequences are LNHDA and SQIVND (reference sequence). J lost 2 bases, V lost 10 bases, and 10 bases had no gene match. CDR3 sequence reads: CATSSPRGQETQYF. In nucleotides, the CDR3 is TGTGCCACCTCAAGTCCCAGGGGGCAAGAGACCCAGTACTTC. The entire variable domain, with the rest obtained from reference TRBV19 and TRBJ2-5, is as follows: DGGITQSPKYLFRKEGQNVTLSCEQNLNHDAMYWYRQDPGQGLRLIYYSQIVNDFQKGDIAEGYSVSREKKESFPLTVTSAQKNPTAFYLCATSSPRGQETQYFGPGTRLLVL.

This clone came up a few times. The chain recombines TRBV30 with TRBJ1-2; no reliable D call. Trimming cost V 1 base and J 2 bases, with 17 bases left between them. This CDR3 is built from 16 residues. CDR1 is GTSNPN, CDR2 SVGIG, per germline (reference sequence). The CDR3 DNA is TGTGCCTGGAGTGCCCCAACGAGACACATGAACTATGGCTACACCTTC. Its protein product is CAWSAPTRHMNYGYTF.

In its sample, this clone was seen a few times. This chain connects TRBV6-5 to TRBJ2-3; maybe TRBD2 (7 bases). Trimming removed 8 bases from V and 3 bases from J, with 15 bases in between. The CDR3 runs to 14 residues. Per germline, CDR1 MNHEY and CDR2 SVGAGI. DNA of the CDR3: TGTGCCAGCGGGAGGGGGGGTGGGACAGATACGCAGTATTTT. Translated: CASGRGGGTDTQYF.

The rearrangement joins TRBV19 to TRBJ1-4; D unresolved. The CDR3 is 14 amino acids. The V gene lost 1 base and the J gene lost 0 bases, with 3 bases spanning the gap. CDR1 and CDR2 from the germline V gene are LNHDA and SQIVND (reference sequence). The CDR3 region has the DNA TGTGCCAGTAGTATAGCTGCAACTAATGAAAAACTGTTTTTT. This codes for CASSIAATNEKLFF.

This sequence joins TRBV28 and TRBJ1-6, with TRBD1 identical over 10 bases. From germline, CDR1 is MDHEN and CDR2 SYDVKM. The CDR3 is 17 residues long. The V gene end was trimmed by 6 bases and the J gene end by 4 bases; junction bases not matched to a gene: 9. Written as DNA, the CDR3 is TGTGCCAGCAGACCCCCGCGGACAGGGGGTTATAATTCACCCCTCCACTTT. This codes for CASRPPRTGGYNSPLHF.